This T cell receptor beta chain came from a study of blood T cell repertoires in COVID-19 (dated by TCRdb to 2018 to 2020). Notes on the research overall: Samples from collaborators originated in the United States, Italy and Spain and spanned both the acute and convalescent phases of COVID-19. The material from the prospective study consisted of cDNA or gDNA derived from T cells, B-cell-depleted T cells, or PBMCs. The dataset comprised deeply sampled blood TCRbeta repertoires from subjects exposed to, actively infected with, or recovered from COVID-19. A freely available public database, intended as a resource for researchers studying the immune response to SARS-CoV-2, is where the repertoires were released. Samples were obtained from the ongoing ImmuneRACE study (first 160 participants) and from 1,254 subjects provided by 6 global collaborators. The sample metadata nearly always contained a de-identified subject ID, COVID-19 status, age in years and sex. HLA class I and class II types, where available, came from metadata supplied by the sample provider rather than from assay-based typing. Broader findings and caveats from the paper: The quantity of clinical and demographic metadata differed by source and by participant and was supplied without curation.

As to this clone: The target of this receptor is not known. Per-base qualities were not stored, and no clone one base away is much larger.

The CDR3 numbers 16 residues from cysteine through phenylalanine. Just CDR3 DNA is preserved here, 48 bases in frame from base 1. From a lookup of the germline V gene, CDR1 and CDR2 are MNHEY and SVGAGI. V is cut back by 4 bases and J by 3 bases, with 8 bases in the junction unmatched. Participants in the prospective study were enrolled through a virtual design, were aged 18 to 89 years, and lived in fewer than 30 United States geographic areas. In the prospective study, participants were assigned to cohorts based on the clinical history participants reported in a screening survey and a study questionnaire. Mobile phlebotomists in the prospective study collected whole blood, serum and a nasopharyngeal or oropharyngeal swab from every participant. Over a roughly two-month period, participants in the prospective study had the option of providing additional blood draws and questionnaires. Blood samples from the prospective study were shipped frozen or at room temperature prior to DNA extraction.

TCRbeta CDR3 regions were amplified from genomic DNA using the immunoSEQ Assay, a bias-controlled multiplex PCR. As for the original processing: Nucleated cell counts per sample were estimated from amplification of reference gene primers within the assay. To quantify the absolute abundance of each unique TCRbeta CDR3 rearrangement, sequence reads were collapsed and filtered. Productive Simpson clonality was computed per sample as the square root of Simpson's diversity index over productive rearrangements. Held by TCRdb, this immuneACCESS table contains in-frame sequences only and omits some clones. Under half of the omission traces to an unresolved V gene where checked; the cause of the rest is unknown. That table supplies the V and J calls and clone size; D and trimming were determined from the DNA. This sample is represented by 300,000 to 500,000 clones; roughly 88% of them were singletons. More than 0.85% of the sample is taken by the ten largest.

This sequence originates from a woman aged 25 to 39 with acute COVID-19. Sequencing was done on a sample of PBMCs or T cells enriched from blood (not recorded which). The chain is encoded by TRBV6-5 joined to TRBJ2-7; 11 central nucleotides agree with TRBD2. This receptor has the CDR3 CASSWGKLAGDYEQYF. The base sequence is TGTGCCAGCAGTTGGGGTAAACTAGCGGGGGACTACGAGCAGTACTTC.